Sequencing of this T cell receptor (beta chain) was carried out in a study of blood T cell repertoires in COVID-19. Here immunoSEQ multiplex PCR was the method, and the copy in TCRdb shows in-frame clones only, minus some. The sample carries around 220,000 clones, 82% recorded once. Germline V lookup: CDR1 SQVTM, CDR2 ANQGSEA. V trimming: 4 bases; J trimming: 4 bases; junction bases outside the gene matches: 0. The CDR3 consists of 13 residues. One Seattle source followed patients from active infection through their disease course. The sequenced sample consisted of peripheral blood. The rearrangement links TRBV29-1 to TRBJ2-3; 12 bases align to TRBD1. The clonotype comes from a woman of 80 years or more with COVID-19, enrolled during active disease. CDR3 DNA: TGCAGCGTTGGGGACAGGGGGCCAGATACGCAGTATTTT. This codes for CSVGDRGPDTQYF.